Sequencing of this T cell receptor beta chain was carried out in a study of Tregs in tolerant kidney transplant recipients. Germline-derived CDR1 and CDR2 are SQVTM and ANQGSEA. V lost 6 bases to trimming and J lost 4 bases; unmatched junction nucleotides: 10. The CDR3 contains 14 residues. Profiled with immunoSEQ multiplex PCR; TCRdb holds only in-frame clones, not every one. This sample has fewer than 70,000 clones, with approximately 82% found just once. This sequence joins TRBV29-1 and TRBJ2-3; 7 nucleotides agree with TRBD1. Material: CD4+ T cells from blood. The origin of this receptor is a human donor in good health. CDR3 protein: CSVARTGQADTQYF. The CDR3 nucleotides are TGCAGCGTGGCGAGGACAGGTCAGGCAGATACGCAGTATTTT.